The 18 T cell receptor beta chains below all came from one sample that was sequenced in a study of identical twins. TCRdb fed the 5' RACE reads into MiXCR, producing one record per CDR3 protein. Of around 960,000 distinct CDR3 sequences listed, about 12% were seen once; the top ten hold about 1.5%. The same specimen was also included in a second study, on yellow fever vaccine responses in identical twins.

The sample taken for sequencing was PBMCs. These receptors came from a young woman in good health.

The CDR3 coding sequence is TGTGCCAGCCAAGACGACAGGGGAAATTTCTACAATGAGCAGTTCTTC. It codes for CASQDDRGNFYNEQFF. The V call is TRBV6-1, the J call TRBJ2-1; 8 bases are shared with TRBD1. Per germline, CDR1 MNHNS and CDR2 SASEGT. CDR3 size: 16 residues. Trimming cost V 8 bases and J 3 bases; bases outside gene matches: 12.

This clonotype was counted between two and nine times. The chain is built from TRBV12-3 or TRBV12-4 and TRBJ1-2, with D unresolved. The length of the CDR3 is 15 residues. V gave up 8 bases and J gave up 6 bases, with 22 bases separating them. DNA for the CDR3: TGTGCCAGCCTCCCGGGAGTCCGTACGGGAAATGGCTACACCTTC. Encoded protein: CASLPGVRTGNGYTF.

This clonotype was recorded many times. V gene TRBV12-3 or TRBV12-4 combines with J gene TRBJ1-6, with 7 positions matching TRBD1. Germline trimming cut 1 base from V and 4 bases from J; bases unmatched to any gene: 4. CDR3 length: 16 residues. This CDR3 is CASSLGRTGYNSPLHF. For the CDR3, the DNA is TGTGCCAGCAGTTTAGGAAGGACAGGATATAATTCACCCCTCCACTTT.

The V call is TRBV5-6, the J call TRBJ2-3; D is uncertain. The CDR3 loop spans 14 amino acids. V was cut by 7 bases and J by 4 bases, with 16 bases left in between. Germline V gives CDR1 SGHDT, CDR2 YYEEEE. CDR3 protein: CASGPGVTPDTQYF. CDR3 bases: TGTGCCAGCGGCCCAGGAGTTACCCCAGATACGCAGTATTTT.

DNA for the CDR3: TGTGCCAGCAGTTACTCTACAGGGTTTTTGTATGGCTACACCTTC. It yields the protein CASSYSTGFLYGYTF. The rearrangement links TRBV6-5 to TRBJ1-2, with D perhaps matching TRBD1 (6 bases). CDR3 size: 15 residues. V lost 0 bases to trimming and J lost 5 bases, with 13 bases between them. Germline V gives CDR1 MNHEY, CDR2 SVGAGI.

The chain carries TRBV7-6 and TRBJ2-7; D gene ambiguous. The CDR3 runs to 16 residues. V shed 1 base and J shed 3 bases, with 16 bases lying between them. CDR1 and CDR2 from the germline V gene are SGHVS and FNYEAQ. The CDR3 coding sequence is TGTGCCAGCAGCTTAGGAGGCCCTGGATTATTCTACGAGCAGTACTTC. Residues: CASSLGGPGLFYEQYF.

The chain links TRBV29-1 to TRBJ2-2; the D gene is possibly TRBD2 (6 bases). Trimming stripped 7 bases from V and 3 bases from J, with 9 bases between. The CDR3 runs to 12 residues. CDR1 and CDR2 (germline): SQVTM, ANQGSEA. CDR3 nucleotides: TGCAGCGCGGACTACTACACCGGGGAGCTGTTTTTT. Its protein product is CSADYYTGELFF.

This clonotype was counted a few times. The chain carries TRBV20-1 and TRBJ2-5; D is unclear. The CDR3 has 17 amino acids. Trimming took off 3 bases at V and 2 bases at J, with 22 bases between the two ends. The germline V gene encodes CDR1 DFQATT and CDR2 SNEGSKA (reference sequence). The CDR3 DNA follows: TGCAGTGCTAGTACGGGTGGTGGGCTAGGAAGTCAAGAGACCCAGTACTTC. This sequence encodes CSASTGGGLGSQETQYF.

This clonotype was seen a few times. This chain uses TRBV20-1 with TRBJ1-3, with 8 bases identical to TRBD1. The germline CDR1 and CDR2 sequences are DFQATT and SNEGSKA (reference sequence). After removal of 5 bases from V and 6 bases from J, the junction contained 15 bases not matched to a gene. The CDR3 length is 16 residues. CDR3 sequence: CSAGGRGRESENTIYF. DNA for the CDR3: TGCAGTGCTGGGGGCAGGGGGCGCGAATCGGAAAACACCATATATTTT.

This rearrangement joins TRBV11-1 to TRBJ2-5; D might be TRBD2 (6 bases). The CDR3 is made up of 20 amino acids. From germline, CDR1 is SGHAT and CDR2 FQDESV (reference sequence). The ends were cut back, 2 bases at V and 1 base at J, with 26 bases in the middle. As DNA, the CDR3 is TGTGCCAGCAGCTTACCGAAGGCGGGGATTAGCCCCGGCTTCCAAGAGACCCAGTACTTC. This translates into CASSLPKAGISPGFQETQYF. The complete variable domain, with remaining parts taken from reference TRBV11-1 and TRBJ2-5, reads EAEVAQSPRYKITEKSQAVAFWCDPISGHATLYWYRQILGQGPELLVQFQDESVVDDSQLPKDRFSAERLKGVDSTLKIQPAELGDSAMYLCASSLPKAGISPGFQETQYFGPGTRLLVL.

The J gene is TRBJ1-6, the V gene TRBV7-9; 9 bases map to TRBD1. The V gene's germline CDR1 is SEHNR and CDR2 FQNEAQ (reference sequence). V gave up 4 bases and J gave up 9 bases; unmatched junction bases: 7. There are 15 residues in the CDR3. CDR3 nucleotides: TGTGCCAGCAGCTCTTCCGGGACAGGGCTTTCACCCCTCCACTTT. Encoded protein: CASSSSGTGLSPLHF.

This clonotype appeared a few times. The CDR3 region is CASSPTGTETYEQYF. In DNA form, the CDR3 reads TGTGCCAGCAGCCCTACCGGGACGGAGACCTACGAGCAGTACTTC. V gene TRBV5-6 combines with J gene TRBJ2-7; the D call may be TRBD1 or TRBD2 (5 bases each). Germline V gene lookup returns CDR1 SGHDT and CDR2 YYEEEE. The CDR3 is 15 amino acids. V lost 4 bases to trimming and J lost 2 bases, with 16 bases between them.

DNA for the CDR3: TGCGCCAGCAGCTTCGCGCTCCGGGCCCAGGACCTCAATTCACCCCTCCACTTT. As protein: CASSFALRAQDLNSPLHF. The V and J genes are TRBV5-1 and TRBJ1-6; no clear D. The CDR3 contains 18 residues. Per the germline V gene, CDR1 is SGHRS and CDR2 is YFSETQ. Trimming shortened V by 2 bases and J by 7 bases, and 22 bases separated the two germline ends. The variable domain in full, completed from reference TRBV5-1 and TRBJ1-6, reads KAGVTQTPRYLIKTRGQQVTLSCSPISGHRSVSWYQQTPGQGLQFLFEYFSETQRNKGNFPGRFSGRQFSNSRSEMNVSTLELGDSALYLCASSFALRAQDLNSPLHFGNGTRLTVT.

The chain combines TRBV9 with TRBJ2-5; D might be TRBD2 (6 bases). The CDR3 is 16 residues long. V gave up 4 bases and J gave up 1 base, with 17 bases separating them. CDR1 and CDR2 (germline): SGDLS, YYNGEE. This CDR3 is CASSPGRLGGQETQYF. CDR3 bases: TGTGCCAGCAGCCCGGGGCGGCTGGGGGGCCAAGAGACCCAGTACTTC.

The chain links TRBV7-3 to TRBJ2-1, with D possibly called TRBD1 or TRBD2 (6 bases each). The germline V gene encodes CDR1 SGHTA and CDR2 FQGTGA. The CDR3 length is 21 residues. V was cut by 0 bases and J by 4 bases, with 28 bases left in between. This chain's CDR3 is CASSLTPRPTGGGPNYNEQFF. CDR3 bases: TGTGCCAGCAGCTTAACTCCGAGACCCACTGGAGGGGGGCCAAATTACAATGAGCAGTTCTTC.

This clonotype was detected only a few times. V and J are TRBV6-1 and TRBJ2-7, with 9 bases fitting TRBD2. The germline gives CDR1 MNHNS, CDR2 SASEGT. The junction had 0 bases not matched to a gene; V was cut back by 4 bases and J by 5 bases. This CDR3 spans 12 amino acids. The CDR3 coding sequence is TGTGCCAGCAGTGGGACTAGCGACGAGCAGTACGTC. Translating it yields CASSGTSDEQYV.

This clonotype has a handful of counts. The chain uses TRBV10-3 and TRBJ2-7; D uncertain. This CDR3 has 14 amino acids. CDR1 is ENHRY and CDR2 is SYGVKD in the germline V gene. With 2 bases removed from V and 0 bases from J, the gap between germline ends came to 8 bases. CDR3 loop: CAISEQASSYEQYF. The CDR3 coding sequence is TGTGCCATCAGTGAGCAGGCCTCCTCCTACGAGCAGTACTTC.

This clonotype was detected only a few times. This chain links TRBV5-1 with TRBJ1-1, with D possibly matching TRBD1 (5 bases). V lost 1 base and J 2 bases, leaving 12 bases between the germline ends. CDR1 is SGHRS, CDR2 YFSETQ, per germline. The CDR3 extends over 15 amino acids. The CDR3 DNA reads TGCGCCAGCAGCTTGTTAAGGGGAGCCAACACTGAAGCTTTCTTT. Translation gives CASSLLRGANTEAFF.